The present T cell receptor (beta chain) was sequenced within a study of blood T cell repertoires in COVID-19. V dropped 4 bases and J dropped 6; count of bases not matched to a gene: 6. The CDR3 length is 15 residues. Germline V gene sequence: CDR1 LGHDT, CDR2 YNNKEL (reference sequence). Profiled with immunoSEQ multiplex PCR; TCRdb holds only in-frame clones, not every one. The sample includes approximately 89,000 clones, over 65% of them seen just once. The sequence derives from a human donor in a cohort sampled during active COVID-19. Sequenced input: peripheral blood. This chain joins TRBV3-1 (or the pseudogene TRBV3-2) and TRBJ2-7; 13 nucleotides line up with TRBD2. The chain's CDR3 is CASSLLGLAGSEQYF. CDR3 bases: TGTGCCAGCAGCCTCCTGGGACTAGCGGGATCCGAGCAGTACTTC.